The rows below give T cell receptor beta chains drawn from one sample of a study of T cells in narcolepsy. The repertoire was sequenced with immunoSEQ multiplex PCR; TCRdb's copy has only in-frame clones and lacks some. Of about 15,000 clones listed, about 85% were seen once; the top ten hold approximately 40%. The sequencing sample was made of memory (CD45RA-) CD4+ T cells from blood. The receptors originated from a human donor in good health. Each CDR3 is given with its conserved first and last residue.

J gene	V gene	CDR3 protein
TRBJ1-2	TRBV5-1	CASRGEFSGYTF
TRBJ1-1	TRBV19	CASDGRSRGNTEAFF
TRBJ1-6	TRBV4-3	CASSRSFAGLENSPLHF
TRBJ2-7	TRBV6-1	CASSRSGSYEQYF
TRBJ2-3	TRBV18	CASSPIPGQARADTQYF
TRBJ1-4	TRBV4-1	CASSHGPERFEATNEKLFF
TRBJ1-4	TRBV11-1	CASSRGPGEKLFF
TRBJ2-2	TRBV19	CASSIKRRLNTGELFF
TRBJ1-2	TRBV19	CASNVQTFGDYGYTF
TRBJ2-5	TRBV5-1	CASSRGGVRETQYF
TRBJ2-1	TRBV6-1	CASRDRDRDGNEQFF
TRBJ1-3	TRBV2	CASRGGQIGNTIYF
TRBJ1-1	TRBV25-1	CASSDRGTEAFF
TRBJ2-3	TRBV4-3	CASSQDWVAGGTDTQYF
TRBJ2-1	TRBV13	CASSLRTSWDPYNEQFF
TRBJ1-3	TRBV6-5	CASSYSIWGSGNTIYF
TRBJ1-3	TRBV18	CASSQFPQGSGNTIYF
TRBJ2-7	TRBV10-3	CATGHPAVYEQYF
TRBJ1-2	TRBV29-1	CSVAEGRGYTF
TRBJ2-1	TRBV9	CASSRRTTDYSNSYNEQFF
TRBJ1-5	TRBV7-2	CASSLGGDQPQHF
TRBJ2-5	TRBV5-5	CASSFDPAGGQETQYF
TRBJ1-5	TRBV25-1	CASSENAGPSKSWPQHF
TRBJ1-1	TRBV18	CASSRRGDSSKNTEAFF
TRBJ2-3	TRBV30	CACRWGGVRTDTQYF
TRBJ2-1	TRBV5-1	CASRRAGKSGNEQFF
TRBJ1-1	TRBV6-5	CASGRRVGTEAFF
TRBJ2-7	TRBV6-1	CASSAGQATYEQYF
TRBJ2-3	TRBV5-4	CASSFPGVEADTQYF
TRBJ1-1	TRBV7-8	CASSHGTNTEAFF
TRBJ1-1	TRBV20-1	CSARAETEAFF
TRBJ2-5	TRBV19	CASTRTSGRVGETQYF
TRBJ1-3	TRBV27	CASSLRRDADTIYF
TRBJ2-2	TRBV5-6	CASTPEGVGTGELFF
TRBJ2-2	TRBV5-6	CASSLLAGGPGELFF
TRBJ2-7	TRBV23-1	CAPGGWGESYEQYF
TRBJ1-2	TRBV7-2	CASSPRSWGGENDTF
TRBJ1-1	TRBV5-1	CASRSGDRAYTEAFF
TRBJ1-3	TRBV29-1	CGSDRDSGNTIYF
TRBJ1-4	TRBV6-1	CASRRQATEKLFF
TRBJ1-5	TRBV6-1	CASRPGPAWPQHF
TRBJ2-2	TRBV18	CASSPQAGGTGELFF
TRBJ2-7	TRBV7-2	CASSLPGFSYEQYF
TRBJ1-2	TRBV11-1	CASSFGESNYGYTF
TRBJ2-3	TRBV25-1	CASSAAGGTDTQYF